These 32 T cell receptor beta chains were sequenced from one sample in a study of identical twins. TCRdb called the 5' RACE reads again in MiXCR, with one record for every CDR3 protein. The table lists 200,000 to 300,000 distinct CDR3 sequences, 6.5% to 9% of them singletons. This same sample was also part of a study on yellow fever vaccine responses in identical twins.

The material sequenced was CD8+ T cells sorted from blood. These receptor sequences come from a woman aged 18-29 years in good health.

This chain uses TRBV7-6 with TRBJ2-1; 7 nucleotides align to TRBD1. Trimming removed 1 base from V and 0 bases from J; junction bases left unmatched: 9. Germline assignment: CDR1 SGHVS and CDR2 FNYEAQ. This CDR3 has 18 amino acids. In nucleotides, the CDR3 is TGTGCCAGCAGCTTAGTCACCGGACAGGCCATCTCCTACAATGAGCAGTTCTTC. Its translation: CASSLVTGQAISYNEQFF. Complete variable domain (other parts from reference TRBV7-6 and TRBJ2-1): GAGVSQSPRYKVTKRGQDVALRCDPISGHVSLYWYRQALGQGPEFLTYFNYEAQQDKSGLPNDRFSAERPEGSISTLTIQRTEQRDSAMYRCASSLVTGQAISYNEQFFGPGTRLTVL.

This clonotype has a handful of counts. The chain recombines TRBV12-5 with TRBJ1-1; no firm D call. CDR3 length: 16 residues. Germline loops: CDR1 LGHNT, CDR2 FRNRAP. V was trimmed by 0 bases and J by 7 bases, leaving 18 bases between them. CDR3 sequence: CASGLVPPPGGFEAFF. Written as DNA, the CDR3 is TGTGCTAGTGGTTTGGTCCCCCCTCCGGGTGGGTTTGAAGCTTTCTTT.

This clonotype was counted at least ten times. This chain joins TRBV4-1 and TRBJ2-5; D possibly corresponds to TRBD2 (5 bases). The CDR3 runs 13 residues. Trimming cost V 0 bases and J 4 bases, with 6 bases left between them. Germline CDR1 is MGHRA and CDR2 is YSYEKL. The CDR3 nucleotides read TGCGCCAGCAGCCAAGAAGGGAGAGAGACCCAGTACTTC. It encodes CASSQEGRETQYF.

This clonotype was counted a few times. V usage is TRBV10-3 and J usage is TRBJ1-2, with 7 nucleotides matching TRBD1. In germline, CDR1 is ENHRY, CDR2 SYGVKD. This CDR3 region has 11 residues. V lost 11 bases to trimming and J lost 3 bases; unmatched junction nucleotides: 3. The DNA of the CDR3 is TGTGCCTCCCAGGGGGACTATGGCTACACCTTC. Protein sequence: CASQGDYGYTF.

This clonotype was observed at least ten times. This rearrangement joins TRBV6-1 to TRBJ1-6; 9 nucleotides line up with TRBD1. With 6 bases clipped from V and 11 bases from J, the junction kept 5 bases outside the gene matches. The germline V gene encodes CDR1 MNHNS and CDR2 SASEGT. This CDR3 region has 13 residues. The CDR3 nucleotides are TGTGCCAGCAGCTTTGGACAGGGGACACCCCTCCACTTT. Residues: CASSFGQGTPLHF.

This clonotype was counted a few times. The CDR3 here is CASSESGKSYEQYF. Written as DNA, the CDR3 is TGTGCCAGCAGTGAAAGCGGGAAGTCCTACGAGCAGTACTTC. The chain links TRBV2 to TRBJ2-7; 7 nucleotides match TRBD2. The CDR3 covers 14 residues. V trimming: 2 bases; J trimming: 1 base; junction bases outside the gene matches: 2. Germline V gives CDR1 SNHLY, CDR2 FYNNEI.

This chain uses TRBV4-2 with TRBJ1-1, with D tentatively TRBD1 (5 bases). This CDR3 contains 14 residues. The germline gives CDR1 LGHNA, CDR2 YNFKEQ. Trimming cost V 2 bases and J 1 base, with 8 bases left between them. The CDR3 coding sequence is TGTGCCAGCAGCCAATTTGGGGCGAACACTGAAGCTTTCTTT. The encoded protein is CASSQFGANTEAFF.

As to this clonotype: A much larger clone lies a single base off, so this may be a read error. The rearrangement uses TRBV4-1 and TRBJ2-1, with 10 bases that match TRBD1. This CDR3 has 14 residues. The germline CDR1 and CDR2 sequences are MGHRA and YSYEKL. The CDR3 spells CACSQTDRGHEQFF. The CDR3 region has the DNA TGCGCCTGCAGCCAGACCGACAGGGGGCATGAGCAGTTCTTC.

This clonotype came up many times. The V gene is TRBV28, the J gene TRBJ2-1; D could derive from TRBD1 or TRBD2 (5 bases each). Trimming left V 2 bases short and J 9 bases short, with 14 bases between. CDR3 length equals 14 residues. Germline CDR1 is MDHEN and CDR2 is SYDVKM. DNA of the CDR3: TGTGCCAGCAGTTTAGGGGACCGCCCTGGTGAGCAGTTCTTC. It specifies CASSLGDRPGEQFF.

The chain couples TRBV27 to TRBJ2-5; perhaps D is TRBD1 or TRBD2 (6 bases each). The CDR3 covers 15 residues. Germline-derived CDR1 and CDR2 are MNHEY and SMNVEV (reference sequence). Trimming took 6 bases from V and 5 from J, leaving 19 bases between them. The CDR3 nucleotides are TGTGCCAGCAGGGGGGGCTGGGGGGCCCGCGAGACCCAGTACTTC. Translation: CASRGGWGARETQYF.

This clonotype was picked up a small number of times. CDR3 nucleotides: TGTGCCAGCCAGGGTCTGGCAGGGGGCTCGGGGACCCAGTACTTC. Its translation: CASQGLAGGSGTQYF. The V call is TRBV2, the J call TRBJ2-5; TRBD1 aligns across 8 bases. Germline lookup yields CDR1 SNHLY and CDR2 FYNNEI. V shed 8 bases, J shed 7 bases, and the junction held 15 bases outside the gene matches. The CDR3 is 15 residues long. The full variable domain, with the rest looked up from reference TRBV2 and TRBJ2-5, is EPEVTQTPSHQVTQMGQEVILRCVPISNHLYFYWYRQILGQKVEFLVSFYNNEISEKSEIFDDQFSVERPDGSNFTLKIRSTKLEDSAMYFCASQGLAGGSGTQYFGPGTRLLVL.

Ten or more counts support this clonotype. This CDR3 reads CASSGTSHETQYF. As DNA, the CDR3 is TGTGCCAGCAGCGGGACTAGCCACGAGACCCAGTACTTC. The chain recombines TRBV12-3 or TRBV12-4 with TRBJ2-5; 9 bases match TRBD2. J was trimmed by 5 bases and V by 6 bases; bases with no gene match: 4. This CDR3 spans 13 amino acids.

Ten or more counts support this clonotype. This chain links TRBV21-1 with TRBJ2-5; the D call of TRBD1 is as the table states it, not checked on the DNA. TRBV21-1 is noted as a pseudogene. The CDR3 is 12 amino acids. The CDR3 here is CARGRGLETQYF. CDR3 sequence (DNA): TGTGCCAGAGGGCGCGGTTTGGAGACCCAGTACTTC.

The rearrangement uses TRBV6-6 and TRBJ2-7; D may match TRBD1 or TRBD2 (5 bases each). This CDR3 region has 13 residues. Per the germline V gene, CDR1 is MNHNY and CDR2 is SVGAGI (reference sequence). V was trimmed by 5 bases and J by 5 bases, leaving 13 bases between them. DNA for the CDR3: TGTGCCAGCAGTCCGGGACCCCAGAACGAGCAGTACTTC. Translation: CASSPGPQNEQYF.

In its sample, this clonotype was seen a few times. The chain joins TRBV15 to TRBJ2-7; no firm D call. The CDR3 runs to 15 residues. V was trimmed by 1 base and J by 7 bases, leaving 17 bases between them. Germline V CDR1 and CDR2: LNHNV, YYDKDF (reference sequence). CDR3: CATSRVGSNFREQYF. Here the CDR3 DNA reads TGTGCCACCAGCAGAGTCGGTTCTAACTTTCGAGAGCAGTACTTC. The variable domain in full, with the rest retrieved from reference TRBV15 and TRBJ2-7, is DAMVIQNPRYQVTQFGKPVTLSCSQTLNHNVMYWYQQKSSQAPKLLFHYYDKDFNNEADTPDNFQSRRPNTSFCFLDIRSPGLGDTAMYLCATSRVGSNFREQYFGPGTRLTVT.

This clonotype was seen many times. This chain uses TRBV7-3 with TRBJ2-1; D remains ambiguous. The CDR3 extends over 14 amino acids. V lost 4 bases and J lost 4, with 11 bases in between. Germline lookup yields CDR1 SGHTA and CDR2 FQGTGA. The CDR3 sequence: CASSSEVTYNEQFF. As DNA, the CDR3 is TGTGCCAGCAGCTCAGAAGTAACATACAATGAGCAGTTCTTC. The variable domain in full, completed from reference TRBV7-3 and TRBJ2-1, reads GAGVSQTPSNKVTEKGKYVELRCDPISGHTALYWYRQSLGQGPEFLIYFQGTGAADDSGLPNDRFFAVRPEGSVSTLKIQRTERGDSAVYLCASSSEVTYNEQFFGPGTRLTVL.

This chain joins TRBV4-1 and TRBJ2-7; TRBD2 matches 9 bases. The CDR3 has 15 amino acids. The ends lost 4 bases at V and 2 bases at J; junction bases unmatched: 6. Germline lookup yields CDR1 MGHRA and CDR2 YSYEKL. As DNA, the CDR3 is TGCGCCAGCAGCCTTGAAGCGGGAGGTGCCTACGAGCAGTACTTC. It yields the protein CASSLEAGGAYEQYF.

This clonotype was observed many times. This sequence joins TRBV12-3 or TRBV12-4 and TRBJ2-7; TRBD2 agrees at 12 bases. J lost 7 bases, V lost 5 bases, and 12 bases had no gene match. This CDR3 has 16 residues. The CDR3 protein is CASSPPSGRALGEQYF. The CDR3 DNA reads TGTGCCAGCAGTCCGCCTAGCGGGAGGGCCTTAGGGGAGCAGTACTTC.

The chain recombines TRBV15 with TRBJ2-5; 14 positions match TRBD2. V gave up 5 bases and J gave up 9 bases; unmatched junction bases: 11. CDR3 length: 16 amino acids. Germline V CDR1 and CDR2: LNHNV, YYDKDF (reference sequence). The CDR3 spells CATSGGTSGSLASQYF. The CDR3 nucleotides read TGTGCCACCAGCGGCGGGACTAGCGGGAGCTTGGCGTCCCAGTACTTC.

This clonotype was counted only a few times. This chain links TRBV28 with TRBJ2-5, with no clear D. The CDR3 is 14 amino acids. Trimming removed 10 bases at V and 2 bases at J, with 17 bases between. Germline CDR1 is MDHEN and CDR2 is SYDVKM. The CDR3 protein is CATSPPSPQETQYF. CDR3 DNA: TGTGCCACCTCTCCCCCCTCCCCTCAAGAGACCCAGTACTTC.

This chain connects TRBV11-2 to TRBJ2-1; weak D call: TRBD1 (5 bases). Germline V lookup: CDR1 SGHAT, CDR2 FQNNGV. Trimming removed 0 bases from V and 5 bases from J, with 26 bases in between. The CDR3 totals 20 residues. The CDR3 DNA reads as TGTGCCAGCAGCTTAGACCCAGGGTGGGAAGGGGAAGGGAACCACAATGAGCAGTTCTTC. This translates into CASSLDPGWEGEGNHNEQFF.

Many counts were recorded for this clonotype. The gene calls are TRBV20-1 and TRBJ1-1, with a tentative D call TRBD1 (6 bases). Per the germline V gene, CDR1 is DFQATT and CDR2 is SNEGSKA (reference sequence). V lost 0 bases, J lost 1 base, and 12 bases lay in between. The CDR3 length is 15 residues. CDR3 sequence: CSARDSRGENTEAFF. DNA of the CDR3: TGCAGTGCTAGAGATTCCAGGGGTGAGAACACTGAAGCTTTCTTT.

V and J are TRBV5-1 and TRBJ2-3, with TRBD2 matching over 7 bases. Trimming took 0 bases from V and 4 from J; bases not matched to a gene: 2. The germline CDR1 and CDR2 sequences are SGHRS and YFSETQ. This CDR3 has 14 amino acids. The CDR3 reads CASSLEAGADTQYF. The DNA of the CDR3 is TGCGCCAGCAGCTTGGAGGCGGGGGCAGATACGCAGTATTTT.

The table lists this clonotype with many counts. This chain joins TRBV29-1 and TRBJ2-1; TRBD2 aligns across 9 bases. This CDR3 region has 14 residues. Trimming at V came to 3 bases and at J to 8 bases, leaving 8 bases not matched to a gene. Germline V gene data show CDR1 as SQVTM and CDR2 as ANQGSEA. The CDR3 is CSVDGSSGRHEQFF. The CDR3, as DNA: TGCAGCGTTGATGGCAGTAGCGGGAGACATGAGCAGTTCTTC.

In nucleotides, the CDR3 is TGTGCCAGCAGCTACCGGGACAGGGTGGCCACTGAAGCTTTCTTT. Encoded protein: CASSYRDRVATEAFF. The J gene is TRBJ1-1, the V gene TRBV3-1, with TRBD1 matching over 9 bases. The germline V gene has CDR1 LGHDT and CDR2 YNNKEL (reference sequence). V trimming: 5 bases; J trimming: 4 bases; junction bases outside the gene matches: 8. The CDR3 is 15 residues long.

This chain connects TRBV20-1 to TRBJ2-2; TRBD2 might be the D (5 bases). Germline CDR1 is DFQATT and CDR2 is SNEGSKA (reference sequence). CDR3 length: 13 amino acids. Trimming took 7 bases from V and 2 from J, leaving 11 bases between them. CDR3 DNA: TGCAGTGGAAGCGGCGTAAACACCGGGGAGCTGTTTTTT. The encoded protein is CSGSGVNTGELFF.

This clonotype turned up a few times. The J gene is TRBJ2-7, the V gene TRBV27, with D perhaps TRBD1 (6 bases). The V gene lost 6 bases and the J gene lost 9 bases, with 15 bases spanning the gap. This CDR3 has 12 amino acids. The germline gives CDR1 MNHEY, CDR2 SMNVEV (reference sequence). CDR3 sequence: CASSVSGERQYF. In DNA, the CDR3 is TGTGCCAGCAGCGTCTCAGGGGAGAGGCAGTACTTC.

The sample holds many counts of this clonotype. CDR3 sequence (DNA): TGCAGCGTCAAGGGTGGAACAGTCTCCTACGAGCAGTACTTC. Translated: CSVKGGTVSYEQYF. The rearrangement links TRBV29-1 to TRBJ2-7; no clear D. The germline V and J ends were trimmed by 6 bases and 0 bases, with 15 bases remaining between them. The CDR3 totals 14 residues. The germline V gene encodes CDR1 SQVTM and CDR2 ANQGSEA.

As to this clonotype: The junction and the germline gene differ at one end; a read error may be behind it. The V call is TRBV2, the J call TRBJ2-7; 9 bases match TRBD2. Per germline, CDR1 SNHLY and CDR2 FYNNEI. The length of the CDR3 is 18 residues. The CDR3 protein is CTSCLAPLAGTLYYEQYF. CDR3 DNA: TGTACCAGCTGTTTAGCTCCCCTAGCGGGAACCCTTTACTACGAGCAGTACTTC.

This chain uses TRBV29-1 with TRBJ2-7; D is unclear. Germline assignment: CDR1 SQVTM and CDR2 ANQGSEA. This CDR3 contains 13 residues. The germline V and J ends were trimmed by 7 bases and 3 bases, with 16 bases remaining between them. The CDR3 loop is CSARSVSGYEQYF. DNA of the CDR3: TGCAGCGCCCGGAGTGTGTCGGGCTACGAGCAGTACTTC.

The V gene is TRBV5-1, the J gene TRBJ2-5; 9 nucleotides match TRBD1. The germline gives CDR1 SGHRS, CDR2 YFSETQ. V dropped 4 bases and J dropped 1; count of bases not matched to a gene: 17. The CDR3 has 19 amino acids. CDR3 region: CASSRKPGTGPPGQETQYF. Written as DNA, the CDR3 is TGCGCCAGCAGCCGAAAACCCGGGACAGGGCCCCCCGGCCAAGAGACCCAGTACTTC.

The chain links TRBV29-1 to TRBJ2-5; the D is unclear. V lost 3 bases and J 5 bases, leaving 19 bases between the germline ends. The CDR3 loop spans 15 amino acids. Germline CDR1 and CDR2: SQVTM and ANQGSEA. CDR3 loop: CSVDAADRSGETQYF. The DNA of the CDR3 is TGCAGCGTTGATGCGGCGGACCGGAGTGGGGAGACCCAGTACTTC.